This entry lists 15 T cell receptor beta chains sequenced from one sample in a study of T cells in Graves' hyperthyroidism and ophthalmopathy. Amplified TCR beta CDR3 regions derived from RNA transcripts. A set of HTBI primers served as the primers for a first-round RT-PCR of the TCR CDR3. One entry per CDR3 protein results from TCRdb running MiXCR on the multiplex PCR reads. Among 480,000 or so distinct CDR3 sequences listed, 40% to 50% were seen once. Input material: peripheral blood or thyroid tissue (not recorded which). These TCRs come from an adult woman with Graves' disease, either hyperthyroidism or ophthalmopathy (not recorded which).

This chain joins TRBV6-5 and TRBJ2-7; D is unclear. V lost 0 bases and J 2 bases, leaving 11 bases between the germline ends. Germline lookup yields CDR1 MNHEY and CDR2 SVGAGI. The CDR3 consists of 15 residues. This CDR3 reads CASSYSGWNTYEQYF. CDR3 DNA: TGTGCCAGCAGTTACTCTGGGTGGAACACCTACGAGCAGTACTTC.

This chain connects TRBV29-1 to TRBJ1-1; 9 bases are shared with TRBD1. The CDR3 is 15 residues long. Looked up from germline, CDR1 is SQVTM and CDR2 is ANQGSEA. V lost 6 bases to trimming and J lost 5 bases; unmatched junction nucleotides: 13. The CDR3 sequence is CSVDSGQGLGTEAFF. The CDR3 nucleotides are TGCAGCGTCGACTCAGGACAGGGGCTCGGGACTGAAGCTTTCTTT.

The chain employs TRBV7-2 and TRBJ1-1; D is possibly TRBD1 (5 bases). Germline V gene sequence: CDR1 SGHTA, CDR2 FQGNSA. Trimming took 3 bases from V and 3 from J, leaving 11 bases between them. The CDR3 loop spans 14 amino acids. CDR3 sequence reads: CASSFYTGHTEAFF. The CDR3 DNA reads TGTGCCAGCAGCTTCTACACGGGACACACTGAAGCTTTCTTT.

This clonotype turned up a few times. The chain uses TRBV7-2 and TRBJ1-1; D perhaps matches TRBD1 (6 bases). Germline assignment: CDR1 SGHTA and CDR2 FQGNSA. The CDR3 contains 13 residues. V lost 1 base and J 5 bases, leaving 8 bases between the germline ends. CDR3 sequence reads: CASSLGGATEAFF. CDR3 DNA sequence: TGTGCCAGCAGCTTAGGGGGGGCGACTGAAGCTTTCTTT.

The chain couples TRBV7-2 to TRBJ1-5; D not certain. The length of the CDR3 is 11 residues. V was pared by 1 base and J by 11 bases, with 6 bases between. The germline V gene has CDR1 SGHTA and CDR2 FQGNSA. The CDR3 here is CASSLGRSQHF. DNA of the CDR3: TGTGCCAGCAGCTTAGGGCGGTCCCAGCATTTT.

V usage is TRBV9 and J usage is TRBJ2-2, with a possible D match to TRBD2 (5 bases). Germline CDR1 and CDR2: SGDLS and YYNGEE. Trimming pared 4 bases from V and 9 bases from J, leaving 7 bases between. This CDR3 contains 11 residues. The CDR3 DNA is TGTGCCAGCAGCCCTAGCTGGGAGCTGTTTTTT. Protein: CASSPSWELFF.

This clonotype appeared many times. The chain combines TRBV29-1 with TRBJ1-1; TRBD1 is a possible D gene (6 bases). This CDR3 spans 15 amino acids. With 2 bases removed from V and 0 bases from J, the gap between germline ends came to 13 bases. Looked up from germline, CDR1 is SQVTM and CDR2 is ANQGSEA. The CDR3 DNA follows: TGCAGCGTTGAACTAACCGGGACACTGAACACTGAAGCTTTCTTT. Amino acid sequence: CSVELTGTLNTEAFF.

The chain has TRBV10-3 and TRBJ1-1; a possible D gene is TRBD1 (5 bases). Trimming shortened V by 5 bases and J by 3 bases, and 13 bases separated the two germline ends. Germline V gives CDR1 ENHRY, CDR2 SYGVKD. CDR3 length: 14 amino acids. The DNA for the CDR3 is TGTGCCATCAGTCCGGGACGGGTCGACACTGAAGCTTTCTTT. This encodes CAISPGRVDTEAFF.

Regarding this clonotype: This may stem from a read error, because a much larger clone lies one nucleotide away. This sequence joins TRBV5-6 and TRBJ1-2; TRBD1 might be the D (6 bases). Germline CDR1 is SGHDT and CDR2 is YYEEEE. The CDR3 has 15 amino acids. In DNA form, the CDR3 reads TGTGTCAGCAGCGGGGCGGGACAAACTAACTATGGCTACACCTTC. This encodes CVSSGAGQTNYGYTF.

This clonotype was picked up many times. The rearrangement links TRBV12-3 or TRBV12-4 to TRBJ1-1; a possible D gene is TRBD1 (5 bases). The length of the CDR3 is 15 residues. V lost 7 bases and J lost 3, with 18 bases in between. The chain's CDR3 is CASTREVPGDTEAFF. CDR3 in DNA: TGTGCCAGCACCCGAGAGGTCCCGGGGGACACTGAAGCTTTCTTT.

The chain joins TRBV9 to TRBJ2-1; no firm D call. V was shortened by 1 base and J by 4 bases, with 15 bases between the two germline ends. CDR3 length equals 16 residues. Germline values: CDR1 SGDLS, CDR2 YYNGEE. CDR3 sequence reads: CASSVSVLSSYNEQFF. The CDR3 coding sequence is TGTGCCAGCAGCGTATCCGTACTATCTTCTTACAATGAGCAGTTCTTC.

Many counts were recorded for this clonotype. The chain uses TRBV27 and TRBJ1-2, with D perhaps matching TRBD1 (5 bases). Per germline, CDR1 MNHEY and CDR2 SMNVEV (reference sequence). V shed 6 bases and J shed 3 bases, with 14 bases lying between them. The CDR3 covers 14 residues. The CDR3 is CASRRQGEDYGYTF. CDR3 sequence (DNA): TGTGCCAGCAGGAGACAAGGGGAGGACTATGGCTACACCTTC.

The chain employs TRBV29-1 and TRBJ2-5; 8 bases are shared with TRBD1. V dropped 5 bases and J dropped 3; count of bases not matched to a gene: 8. The CDR3 consists of 14 residues. The V gene's germline CDR1 is SQVTM and CDR2 ANQGSEA. The CDR3: CSVRGRGPEETQYF. The CDR3 nucleotides are TGCAGCGTTAGGGGCAGGGGGCCGGAAGAGACCCAGTACTTC.

V gene TRBV2 combines with J gene TRBJ2-2; 7 nucleotides align to TRBD1. Germline lookup yields CDR1 SNHLY and CDR2 FYNNEI. The CDR3 has 14 residues. With V trimmed by 5 bases and J by 4 bases, 4 bases remained unmatched. The CDR3 loop is CASSLTGITGELFF. As DNA, the CDR3 is TGTGCCAGCAGTTTGACAGGGATCACCGGGGAGCTGTTTTTT.

The rearrangement uses TRBV20-1 and TRBJ1-2; D is uncertain. The CDR3 has 13 residues. Trimming stripped 4 bases from V and 3 bases from J, with 12 bases between. Germline values: CDR1 DFQATT, CDR2 SNEGSKA (reference sequence). The CDR3 region is CSAITRDYYGYTF. CDR3 DNA: TGCAGTGCTATTACCCGGGATTACTATGGCTACACCTTC.